Included here is one T cell receptor (beta chain) sequence, with context. A read error may account for a junction end that differs from germline. The data are from a study of preoperative IRX-2 immunotherapy in early breast cancer. Treatment described: preoperative locoregional IRX-2 cytokine immunotherapy. Samples came from a phase Ib trial of preoperative locoregional IRX-2 cytokine immunotherapy. Only in-frame clones appear in the TCRdb table, and some are missing; sequencing was by immunoSEQ multiplex PCR. The sample includes about 24,000 clones, 80% to 90% of them seen just once. CDR3 length: 15 residues. The germline CDR1 and CDR2 sequences are PRHDT and FYEKMQ (reference sequence).

The sample was tumor tissue, taken after IRX-2 immunotherapy. The chain links TRBV13 to TRBJ2-5, with a tentative D call TRBD2 (5 bases). The sequence was obtained from a human donor with breast cancer. The CDR3 bases are TGCGCCAGCAGCCCAGAAGCTAGCCCCCGGGAGACCCAGTACTTC. This gives the protein CASSPEASPRETQYF.